This entry features one T cell receptor (beta chain) sequence. The data originate from a study of OX40 agonist ivuxolimab in advanced cancers. Study details: Patients received intravenous ivuxolimab every 2 weeks at 0.01 to 10 mg/kg. At roughly 80% male, the cohort had a mean age of 60 years, ranging from roughly 23 to 80.

This CDR3 comprises 16 residues. Germline assignment: CDR1 SGHDT and CDR2 YYEEEE. V was trimmed by 2 bases and J by 2 bases, leaving 15 bases between them. Sequenced by immunoSEQ multiplex PCR; TCRdb stores in-frame clones only, minus some. Of 77,000 or so clones in the sample, approximately 95% were seen once. It was autoimmune disease history or systemic immunosuppression that excluded patients. Collection of blood occurred at baseline, at cycle 4 day 1, and at cycle 7 day 1. The receptor was isolated from an adult with an advanced solid tumor such as melanoma, head and neck, liver or kidney cancer. The material sequenced was CD4+ or CD8+ T cells sorted from blood, taken in a trial of the OX40 agonist ivuxolimab. This rearrangement joins TRBV5-6 to TRBJ2-3; maybe TRBD1 (6 bases). The CDR3 sequence: CASSFIAGAPTDTQYF. CDR3 sequence (DNA): TGTGCCAGCAGCTTTATCGCAGGGGCGCCCACAGATACGCAGTATTTT.